The next 20 T cell receptor beta chains were all read from a single sample in a study of T cell responses to AZD1222 COVID-19 vaccine. Using immunoSEQ multiplex PCR, the repertoire was profiled, and TCRdb retains in-frame clones only, with some absent. This repertoire shows about 100,000 clones, approximately 96% found once; its top ten account for more than 2%. This specimen was peripheral blood, taken on day 0 of AZD1222 vaccination. All receptors derive from an adult in good health.

The chain combines TRBV11-2 with TRBJ2-6; no reliable D call. CDR3 length equals 14 residues. Trimming removed 5 bases at V and 0 bases at J, with 5 bases between. Germline CDR1 SGHAT, CDR2 FQNNGV. The CDR3, as DNA: TGTGCCAGCAGCCTAAGCTCTGGGGCCAACGTCCTGACTTTC. This sequence encodes CASSLSSGANVLTF.

This clone appeared once. This chain connects TRBV5-8 to TRBJ2-3; TRBD1 matches at 8 bases. V lost 4 bases and J lost 3; bases outside the gene matches: 7. Germline CDR1 and CDR2: SGHTS and YDEGEE. This CDR3 has 15 amino acids. The CDR3 sequence: CASSQRTGSTDTQYF. In nucleotides, the CDR3 is TGTGCCAGCAGCCAAAGGACAGGGTCGACAGATACGCAGTATTTT.

V is TRBV13 and J is TRBJ2-7; D is possibly TRBD1 (6 bases). Germline-derived CDR1 and CDR2 are PRHDT and FYEKMQ (reference sequence). The ends were cut back, 2 bases at V and 0 bases at J, with 8 bases in the middle. This CDR3 is 14 amino acids long. The CDR3 loop is CASSLQGSSYEQYF. The CDR3, as DNA: TGTGCCAGCAGCTTACAGGGGAGCTCCTACGAGCAGTACTTC. The whole variable domain, filled in from reference TRBV13 and TRBJ2-7, reads AAGVIQSPRHLIKEKRETATLKCYPIPRHDTVYWYQQGPGQDPQFLISFYEKMQSDKGSIPDRFSAQQFSDYHSELNMSSLELGDSALYFCASSLQGSSYEQYFGPGTRLTVT.

The V gene is TRBV9, the J gene TRBJ2-5; 11 bases agree with TRBD2. CDR1 is SGDLS, CDR2 YYNGEE, per germline. The junction had 6 bases not matched to a gene; V was cut back by 0 bases and J by 2 bases. The length of the CDR3 is 17 residues. The CDR3, as DNA: TGTGCCAGCAGCGTAGCGCTAGCGGGAGGCAATCAAGAGACCCAGTACTTC. Translating gives CASSVALAGGNQETQYF.

This chain links TRBV13 with TRBJ2-7, with 7 bases matching TRBD1. The CDR3 runs 15 residues. Trimming removed 5 bases from V and 2 bases from J; junction bases left unmatched: 9. From germline, CDR1 is PRHDT and CDR2 FYEKMQ (reference sequence). CDR3 protein: CASSRLGQAAYEQYF. In DNA, the CDR3 is TGTGCCAGCAGCCGGTTAGGACAGGCAGCCTACGAGCAGTACTTC.

CDR3 nucleotides: TGTGCCAGCAGCCCCTGGACAGGGGGGTATAGCAATCAGCCCCAGCATTTT. This gives the protein CASSPWTGGYSNQPQHF. J is TRBJ1-5 and V is TRBV3-1 (or the pseudogene TRBV3-2), with 10 positions matching TRBD1. Unmatched junction bases numbered 6, after V lost 4 bases and J lost 0 bases. Germline V gene sequence: CDR1 LGHDT, CDR2 YNNKEL (reference sequence). This CDR3 is 17 amino acids long.

The rearrangement links TRBV11-2 to TRBJ1-2, with unresolved D. CDR1 SGHAT and CDR2 FQNNGV come from the germline V gene. V lost 3 bases and J lost 2, with 4 bases in between. This CDR3 contains 12 residues. DNA for the CDR3: TGTGCCAGCAGCTTTAGCAACTATGGCTACACCTTC. Translating it yields CASSFSNYGYTF.

The J gene is TRBJ1-4, the V gene TRBV5-1; no firm D call. Germline-derived CDR1 and CDR2 are SGHRS and YFSETQ. V lost 4 bases to trimming and J lost 0 bases, with 10 bases between them. CDR3 length: 15 residues. CDR3 region: CASSEGPATNEKLFF. CDR3 in DNA: TGCGCCAGCAGCGAGGGTCCGGCAACTAATGAAAAACTGTTTTTT.

The V call is TRBV15, the J call TRBJ2-7, with 7 bases fitting TRBD1. Germline-derived CDR1 and CDR2 are LNHNV and YYDKDF (reference sequence). The length of the CDR3 is 14 residues. V lost 5 bases, J lost 2 bases, and 6 bases stayed unmatched. In DNA form, the CDR3 reads TGTGCCACCAGCTTTAAACAGGGGCCCTACGAGCAGTACTTC. Protein sequence: CATSFKQGPYEQYF.

The chain links TRBV5-6 to TRBJ1-1; 8 bases are a match to TRBD1. Germline CDR1 SGHDT, CDR2 YYEEEE. The CDR3 spans 16 residues. Losses at the gene ends were 0 bases for V and 0 bases for J; bases not matched to a gene: 4. CDR3 region: CASSLATGAMNTEAFF. CDR3 coding DNA: TGTGCCAGCAGCTTGGCGACAGGGGCTATGAACACTGAAGCTTTCTTT. The variable domain in full, completed from reference TRBV5-6 and TRBJ1-1, reads DAGVTQSPTHLIKTRGQQVTLRCSPKSGHDTVSWYQQALGQGPQFIFQYYEEEERQRGNFPDRFSGHQFPNYSSELNVNALLLGDSALYLCASSLATGAMNTEAFFGQGTRLTVV.

This chain uses TRBV3-1 (or the pseudogene TRBV3-2) with TRBJ2-7, with D possibly being TRBD1 (6 bases). Germline assignment: CDR1 LGHDT and CDR2 YNNKEL (reference sequence). CDR3 length: 15 residues. V was trimmed by 1 base and J by 4 bases, leaving 14 bases between them. This CDR3 reads CASSQVMVRGYEQYF. The CDR3 region has the DNA TGTGCCAGCAGCCAAGTTATGGTCAGGGGTTACGAGCAGTACTTC.

J is TRBJ2-2 and V is TRBV19; the match to TRBD2 covers 7 bases. Germline loops: CDR1 LNHDA, CDR2 SQIVND (reference sequence). Trimming cost V 0 bases and J 1 base; bases outside gene matches: 5. This CDR3 is built from 17 residues. The CDR3, as DNA: TGTGCCAGTAGTATAGATGCCGGCGGGGGGAACACCGGGGAGCTGTTTTTT. Translating gives CASSIDAGGGNTGELFF.

The chain has TRBV4-1 and TRBJ1-3; 7 nucleotides align to TRBD1. Germline loops: CDR1 MGHRA, CDR2 YSYEKL. This CDR3 is built from 15 residues. The J segment lost 11 bases and the V segment lost 0 bases, leaving 10 bases of the junction unmatched. DNA for the CDR3: TGCGCCAGCAGCCAAGAGCCAGGGGGGTGGAACGCCATATATTTT. It encodes CASSQEPGGWNAIYF.

The CDR3 region is CASSSRGTAYEQYF. Written as DNA, the CDR3 is TGTGCCAGCAGCTCCCGTGGGACCGCCTACGAGCAGTACTTC. This chain uses TRBV11-3 with TRBJ2-7; tentatively, D is TRBD1 or TRBD2 (5 bases each). V lost 4 bases, J lost 2 bases, and 12 bases lay in between. This CDR3 spans 14 amino acids. CDR1 and CDR2 (germline): SGHNT, YENEEA.

This chain links TRBV7-2 with TRBJ1-2; possibly TRBD1 for D (6 bases). This CDR3 region has 15 residues. Trimming took 5 bases from V and 6 from J, leaving 19 bases between them. In germline, CDR1 is SGHTA, CDR2 FQGNSA. The DNA of the CDR3 is TGTGCCAGCAGCCACTTTCAGGGGAGGTCAAATGGCTACACCTTC. This codes for CASSHFQGRSNGYTF.

The CDR3 is CASSQPLIPQGYGYTF. For the CDR3, the DNA is TGCGCCAGCAGCCAGCCTCTAATCCCTCAGGGATATGGCTACACCTTC. The rearrangement links TRBV4-1 to TRBJ1-2, with a possible D match to TRBD1 (5 bases). The CDR3 loop spans 16 amino acids. Trimming removed 3 bases from V and 5 bases from J, with 19 bases in between. CDR1 and CDR2 (germline): MGHRA, YSYEKL.

This chain connects TRBV11-2 to TRBJ1-2; 8 nucleotides align to TRBD1. The V gene's germline CDR1 is SGHAT and CDR2 FQNNGV. The CDR3 length is 15 residues. V shed 6 bases and J 2 bases; nucleotides not matched to a gene: 8. CDR3: CASRTGGRGNYGYTF. CDR3 sequence (DNA): TGTGCCAGCAGAACAGGGGGGAGGGGGAACTATGGCTACACCTTC.

V usage is TRBV18 and J usage is TRBJ1-1, with D perhaps TRBD1 (5 bases). Looked up from germline, CDR1 is KGHSH and CDR2 is LQKENI. The CDR3 loop spans 15 amino acids. Between the trimmed V and J ends, which lost 2 bases and 0 bases, there was a span of 10 bases. CDR3 loop: CASSPGAGMNTEAFF. The CDR3 DNA sequence: TGTGCCAGCTCACCAGGAGCAGGGATGAACACTGAAGCTTTCTTT. The variable domain in full, completed from reference TRBV18 and TRBJ1-1, reads NAGVMQNPRHLVRRRGQEARLRCSPMKGHSHVYWYRQLPEEGLKFMVYLQKENIIDESGMPKERFSAEFPKEGPSILRIQQVVRGDSAAYFCASSPGAGMNTEAFFGQGTRLTVV.

A few counts support this clone. V gene TRBV4-2 combines with J gene TRBJ2-7; D possibly corresponds to TRBD1 (5 bases). V dropped 1 base and J dropped 0 bases, with 13 bases sitting between them. The CDR3 is 16 amino acids. The germline V gene has CDR1 LGHNA and CDR2 YNFKEQ. In nucleotides, the CDR3 is TGTGCCAGCAGCCAAGGGCAGGGCGACAACTCCTACGAGCAGTACTTC. Translating it yields CASSQGQGDNSYEQYF.

The chain recombines TRBV6-4 with TRBJ2-3; 7 bases agree with TRBD1. The CDR3 consists of 14 residues. Trimming cost V 6 bases and J 1 base; bases outside gene matches: 4. Looked up from germline, CDR1 is MRHNA and CDR2 is SNTAGT. The CDR3 nucleotides are TGTGCCAGCAGCGACAGGGCGGGCACAGATACGCAGTATTTT. Its translation: CASSDRAGTDTQYF.